These 6 T cell receptor beta chains were sequenced from one sample in a study of T cell repertoires in cytomegalovirus infection. These receptors' antigens are unknown. TCRdb reprocessed the reads with MiXCR, giving one entry per CDR3 protein. The sample lists about 740,000 distinct CDR3 sequences; around 30% were seen once. This specimen consisted of cultured PBMCs, obtained from culture after CMV antigen stimulation. The receptors stem from a human donor in good health (CMV status not recorded). Some clones in this sample may be carry-over from other donors' samples.

This clonotype was seen repeatedly, ten times or more. This sequence joins TRBV6-2 or TRBV6-3 and TRBJ1-2, with D unclear. With 5 bases removed from V and 6 bases from J, the gap between germline ends came to 7 bases. CDR1 and CDR2 (germline): MNHEY, SVGEGT. The CDR3 is 11 residues long. The CDR3 loop is CASSEKHGYTF. The CDR3 nucleotides read TGTGCCAGCAGTGAAAAACATGGCTACACCTTC.

The rearrangement joins TRBV7-8 to TRBJ2-7; 10 bases agree with TRBD1. Germline assignment: CDR1 SGHVS and CDR2 FQNEAQ. The J segment lost 9 bases and the V segment lost 4 bases, leaving 9 bases of the junction unmatched. CDR3 size: 14 residues. As DNA, the CDR3 is TGTGCCAGCAGCTCCGGGACAGGGGTTCTACGGCAGTACTTC. It yields the protein CASSSGTGVLRQYF.

The chain employs TRBV4-1 and TRBJ2-1; possibly TRBD2 for D (6 bases). Germline V gene data show CDR1 as MGHRA and CDR2 as YSYEKL. The CDR3 covers 14 residues. The V gene lost 2 bases and the J gene lost 10 bases, with 15 bases spanning the gap. CDR3 amino acids: CASSQLVAGREQFF. CDR3 coding DNA: TGCGCCAGCAGCCAACTGGTGGCAGGGAGGGAGCAGTTCTTC.

This clonotype was observed many times. This sequence joins TRBV7-2 and TRBJ2-1, with 9 bases lining up with TRBD2. This CDR3 contains 15 residues. Germline lookup yields CDR1 SGHTA and CDR2 FQGNSA. Trimming took 1 base from V and 11 from J; bases not matched to a gene: 9. CDR3 residues: CASSLVGGGAAQQFF. In nucleotides, the CDR3 is TGTGCCAGCAGCTTAGTTGGCGGGGGGGCCGCCCAGCAGTTCTTC.

This chain joins TRBV12-5 and TRBJ1-1; the D is unclear. This CDR3 has 13 amino acids. The V and J ends lost 6 bases and 5 bases respectively, with 13 bases between them. Germline CDR1 is LGHNT and CDR2 is FRNRAP. CDR3 nucleotides: TGTGCTAGTGGACTTCGGATGGGGACTGAAGCTTTCTTT. Residues: CASGLRMGTEAFF. Full variable domain (missing parts from reference TRBV12-5 and TRBJ1-1): DARVTQTPRHKVTEMGQEVTMRCQPILGHNTVFWYRQTMMQGLELLAYFRNRAPLDDSGMPKDRFSAEMPDATLATLKIQPSEPRDSAVYFCASGLRMGTEAFFGQGTRLTVV.

This clonotype came up a few times. This chain links TRBV7-9 with TRBJ1-1, with D possibly being TRBD1 (6 bases). The germline gives CDR1 SEHNR, CDR2 FQNEAQ (reference sequence). V was pared by 1 base and J by 5 bases, with 14 bases between. This CDR3 spans 15 amino acids. CDR3: CASSLVYRGKTEAFF. For the CDR3, the DNA is TGTGCCAGCAGCTTAGTATATAGGGGGAAGACTGAAGCTTTCTTT.